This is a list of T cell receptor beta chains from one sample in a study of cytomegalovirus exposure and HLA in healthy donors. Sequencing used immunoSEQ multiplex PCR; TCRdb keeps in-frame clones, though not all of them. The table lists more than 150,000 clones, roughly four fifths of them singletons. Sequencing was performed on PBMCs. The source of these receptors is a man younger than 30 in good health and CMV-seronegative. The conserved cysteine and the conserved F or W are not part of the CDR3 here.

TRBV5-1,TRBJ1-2,ASSPTGADYGYT
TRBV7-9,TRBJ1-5,ASSLGAQGAQH
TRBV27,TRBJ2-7,ASSSRAGANEQY
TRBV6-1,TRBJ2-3,ASREPGLLTDTQY
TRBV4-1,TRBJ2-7,ASSQGAGQGSYEQY
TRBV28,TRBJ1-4,ASSLEGATEKLF
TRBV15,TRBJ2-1,ATSRRTSGPDNEQF
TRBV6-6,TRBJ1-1,ASRSEGYAF
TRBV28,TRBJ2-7,ASSLTYEQY
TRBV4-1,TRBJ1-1,ASSQEPGRNTEAF
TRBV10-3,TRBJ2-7,ATGTSYWYEQY
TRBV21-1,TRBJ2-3,ASSKAYVMRTDTQY
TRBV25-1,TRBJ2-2,ASSGEGHRANTGELF
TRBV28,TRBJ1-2,ASSRQENYGYT
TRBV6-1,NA,ATRRDFGSSYEQY
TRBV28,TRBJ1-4,ASSLRDRNEKLF